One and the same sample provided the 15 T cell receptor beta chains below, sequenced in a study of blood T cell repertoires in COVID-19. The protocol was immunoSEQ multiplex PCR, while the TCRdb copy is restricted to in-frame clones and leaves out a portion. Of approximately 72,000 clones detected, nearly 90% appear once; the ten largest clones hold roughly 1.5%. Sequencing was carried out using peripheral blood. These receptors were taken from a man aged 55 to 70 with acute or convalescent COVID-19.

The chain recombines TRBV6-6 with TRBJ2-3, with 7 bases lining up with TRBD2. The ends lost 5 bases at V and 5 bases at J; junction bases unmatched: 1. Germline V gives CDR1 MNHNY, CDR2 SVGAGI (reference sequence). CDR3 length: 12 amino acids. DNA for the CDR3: TGTGCCAGCAGTGGCGGGGGAGATACGCAGTATTTT. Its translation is CASSGGGDTQYF.

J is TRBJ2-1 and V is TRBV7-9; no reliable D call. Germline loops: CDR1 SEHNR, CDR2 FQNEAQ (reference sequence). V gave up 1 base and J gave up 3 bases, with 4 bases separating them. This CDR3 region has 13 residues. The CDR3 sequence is CASSLVYYNEQFF. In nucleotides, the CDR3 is TGTGCCAGCAGCTTAGTTTACTACAATGAGCAGTTCTTC.

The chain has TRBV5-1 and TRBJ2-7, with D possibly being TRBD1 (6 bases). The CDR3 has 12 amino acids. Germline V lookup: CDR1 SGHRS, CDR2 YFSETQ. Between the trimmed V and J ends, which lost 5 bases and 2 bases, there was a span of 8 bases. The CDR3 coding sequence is TGCGCCAGCAGTTGGACAGCCTACGAGCAGTACTTC. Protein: CASSWTAYEQYF.

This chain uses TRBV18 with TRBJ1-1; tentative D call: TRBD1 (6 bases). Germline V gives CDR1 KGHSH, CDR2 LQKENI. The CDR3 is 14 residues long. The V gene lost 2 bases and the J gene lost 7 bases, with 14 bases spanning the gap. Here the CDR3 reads CASSPEAGGSEAFF. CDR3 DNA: TGTGCCAGCTCACCAGAGGCTGGGGGCAGTGAAGCTTTCTTT.

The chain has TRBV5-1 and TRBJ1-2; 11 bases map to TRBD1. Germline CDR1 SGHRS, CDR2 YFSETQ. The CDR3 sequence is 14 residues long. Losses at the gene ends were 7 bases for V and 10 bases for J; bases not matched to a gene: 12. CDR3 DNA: TGCGCCAGCGTAAGGACAGGGGGCGCGAGGGACTACACCTTC. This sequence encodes CASVRTGGARDYTF.

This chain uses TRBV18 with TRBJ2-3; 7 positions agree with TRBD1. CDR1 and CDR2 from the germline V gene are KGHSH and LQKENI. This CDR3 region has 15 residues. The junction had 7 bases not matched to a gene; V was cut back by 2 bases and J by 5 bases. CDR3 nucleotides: TGTGCCAGCTCACCAATACAGGGGTCAGGAGATACGCAGTATTTT. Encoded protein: CASSPIQGSGDTQYF.

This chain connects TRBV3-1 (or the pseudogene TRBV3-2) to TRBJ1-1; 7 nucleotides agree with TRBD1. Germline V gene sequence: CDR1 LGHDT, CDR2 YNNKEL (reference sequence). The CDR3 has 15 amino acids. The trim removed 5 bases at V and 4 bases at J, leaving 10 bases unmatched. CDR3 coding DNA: TGTGCCAGCAGCAAAAGGGGGCCCAAGAGCACTGAAGCTTTCTTT. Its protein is CASSKRGPKSTEAFF.

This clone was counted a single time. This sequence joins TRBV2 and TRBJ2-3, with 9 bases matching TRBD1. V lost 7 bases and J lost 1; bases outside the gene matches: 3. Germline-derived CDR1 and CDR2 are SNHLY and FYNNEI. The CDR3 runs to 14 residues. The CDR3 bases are TGTGCCAGCACACGGGACAGGGGCACAGATACGCAGTATTTT. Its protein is CASTRDRGTDTQYF.

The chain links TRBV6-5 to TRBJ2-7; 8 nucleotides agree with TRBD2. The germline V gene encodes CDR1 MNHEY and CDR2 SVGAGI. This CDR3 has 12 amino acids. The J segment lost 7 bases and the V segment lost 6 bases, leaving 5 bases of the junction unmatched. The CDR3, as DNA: TGTGCCAGCAGGCGGGGGGCAGGGGAGCAGTACTTC. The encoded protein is CASRRGAGEQYF.

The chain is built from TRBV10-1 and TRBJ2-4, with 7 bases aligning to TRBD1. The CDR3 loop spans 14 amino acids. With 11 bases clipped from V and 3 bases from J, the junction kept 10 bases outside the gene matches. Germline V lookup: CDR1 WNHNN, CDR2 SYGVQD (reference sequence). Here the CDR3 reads CAGLGQLIKNIQYF. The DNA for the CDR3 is TGCGCCGGCCTGGGACAGTTGATCAAAAACATTCAGTACTTC.

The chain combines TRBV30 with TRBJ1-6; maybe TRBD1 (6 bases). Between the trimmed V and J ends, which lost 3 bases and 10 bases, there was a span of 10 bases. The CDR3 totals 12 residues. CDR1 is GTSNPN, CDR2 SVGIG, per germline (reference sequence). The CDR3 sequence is CAWRDSSSPLHF. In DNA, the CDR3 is TGTGCCTGGAGGGACAGCTCCTCACCCCTCCACTTT.

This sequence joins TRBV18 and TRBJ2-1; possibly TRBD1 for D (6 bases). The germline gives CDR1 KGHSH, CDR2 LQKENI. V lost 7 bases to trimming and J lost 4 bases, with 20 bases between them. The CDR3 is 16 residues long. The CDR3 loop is CASCRGHRDTYNEQFF. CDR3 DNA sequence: TGTGCCAGCTGCCGCGGGCACCGGGACACGTACAATGAGCAGTTCTTC.

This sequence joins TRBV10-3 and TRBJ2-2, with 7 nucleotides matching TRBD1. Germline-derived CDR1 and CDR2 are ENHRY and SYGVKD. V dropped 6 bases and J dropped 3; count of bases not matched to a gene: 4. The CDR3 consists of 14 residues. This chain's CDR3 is CAISFGQDTGELFF. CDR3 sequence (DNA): TGTGCCATCAGCTTCGGACAGGACACCGGGGAGCTGTTTTTT.

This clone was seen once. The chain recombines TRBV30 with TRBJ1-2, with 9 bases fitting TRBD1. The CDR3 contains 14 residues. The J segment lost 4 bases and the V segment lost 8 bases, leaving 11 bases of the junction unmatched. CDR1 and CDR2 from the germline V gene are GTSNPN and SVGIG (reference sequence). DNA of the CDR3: TGTGCCCTTTACCCCACAGGGGGCGGCTATGGCTACACCTTC. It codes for CALYPTGGGYGYTF.

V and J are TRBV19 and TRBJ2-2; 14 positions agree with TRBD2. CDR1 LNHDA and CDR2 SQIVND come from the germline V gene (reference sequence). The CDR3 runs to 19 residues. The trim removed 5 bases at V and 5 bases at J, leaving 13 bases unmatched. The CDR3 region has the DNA TGTGCCAGTAGTGGCGAGATAAGAGGGACTAGCGGGGGAACCGGGGAGCTGTTTTTT. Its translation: CASSGEIRGTSGGTGELFF.